A selection of T cell receptor beta chains follows, all from one sample in a study of blood T cell repertoires in COVID-19. This table comes from immunoSEQ multiplex PCR, and its TCRdb copy is limited to in-frame clones, with some not included. Of more than 15,000 clones listed, around 88% are singletons. Sequencing was done on a sample of peripheral blood. The receptors were sampled from a woman aged 60-70 years with active COVID-19. Both conserved end residues are part of each CDR3. Clone size is not always given. Where it is, it says once, few, many or a class for expanded clones.

clone_size,v_call,j_call,cdr3_length,cdr3_aa
-,TRBV5-1,TRBJ1-4,16,CASRTLDRATNEKLFF
few,TRBV5-1,TRBJ2-2,16,CASNLAGASRTGELFF
-,TRBV9,TRBJ2-5,14,CASSGGLAKETQYF
once,TRBV2,TRBJ2-3,14,CASRDYRPTDTQYF
-,TRBV5-1,TRBJ1-6,15,CASSYETGTNSPLHF
-,TRBV5-1,TRBJ2-5,15,CASSYGAGAEETQYF
-,TRBV4-2,TRBJ2-5,15,CASSQDGTRGETQYF
-,TRBV24-1,TRBJ2-1,14,CATSQAGAYNEQFF
-,TRBV3-1/TRBV3-2,TRBJ2-5,16,CASSLGVAGRQETQYF
-,TRBV2,TRBJ2-1,14,CASRLSGGLDEQFF
-,TRBV7-9,TRBJ2-7,13,CASSLTQTYEQYF
-,TRBV7-2,TRBJ2-3,12,CASSFRLDTQYF
-,TRBV7-3,TRBJ1-6,13,CASSLGQNSPLHF
-,TRBV7-8,TRBJ2-3,15,CASSLAEYSSDTQYF
-,TRBV3-1/TRBV3-2,TRBJ1-1,15,CASSQTTGWNTEAFF
once,TRBV6-5,TRBJ2-1,13,CASTRRGFDEQFF
-,TRBV6-5,TRBJ1-6,15,CASSYFGGANSPLHF
-,TRBV10-2,TRBJ2-1,11,CASLGGNEQFF
-,TRBV7-8,TRBJ1-4,18,CASSTQGRGRRTNEKLFF
-,TRBV6-6,TRBJ1-5,16,CASSPRDRGSNQPQHF
-,TRBV5-4,TRBJ1-4,14,CASSRNDGDKKLFF